This T cell receptor beta chain was identified during a study of T cell responses to AZD1222 COVID-19 vaccine. Study outcomes and limitations: Most donors were white British, females outnumbered males, and clonal diversity was possibly underestimated. Unmutated regions of variants are reportedly targeted by nearly half of spike-specific TCRs. CD4 TCRs covered the whole spike, strongest at regions 160-218 and 743-854.

V shed 10 bases and J 7 bases; nucleotides not matched to a gene: 3. The CDR3 is made up of 10 amino acids. Germline V gives CDR1 MDHEN, CDR2 SYDVKM. Regarding this clone: The antigen remains undetermined.

Pooling was applied to second doses at about 4 or about 12 weeks. This table comes from immunoSEQ multiplex PCR, and its TCRdb copy is limited to in-frame clones, with some not included. The table includes 95,000 or so clones, approximately 93% detected once. The starting material was peripheral blood, obtained 28 days after the second AZD1222 dose. This sequence joins TRBV28 and TRBJ1-1; 7 bases agree with TRBD1. The source of this sequence is an adult who received the AZD1222 COVID-19 vaccine. The CDR3 here is CATWDSEAFF. DNA of the CDR3: TGTGCCACCTGGGACAGTGAAGCTTTCTTT. The full variable domain, rest sourced from reference TRBV28 and TRBJ1-1, is DVKVTQSSRYLVKRTGEKVFLECVQDMDHENMFWYRQDPGLGLRLIYFSYDVKMKEKGDIPEGYSVSREKKERFSLILESASTNQTSMYLCATWDSEAFFGQGTRLTVV.